This T cell receptor beta chain was identified in a study of T cell repertoires in cytomegalovirus infection. Study at large: Selected CMV epitopes included recently identified HLA-C-restricted ones as well as well-studied HLA-B-restricted ones. From public TCR beta signatures came an indication of both CMV infection and matching HLA type.

General observations from the study: People with CMV and the relevant HLA were identified by cumulative public TCR beta family frequency.

V was trimmed by 2 bases and J by 8 bases, leaving 13 bases between them. Looked up from germline, CDR1 is SGHNT and CDR2 is YYREEE (reference sequence). The CDR3 extends over 14 amino acids. This clonotype was detected only a few times. The antigen is undetermined. One entry per CDR3 protein, called by TCRdb with MiXCR from the reads. The data contain about 830,000 distinct CDR3 sequences, over 25% of them singletons. This material consisted of cultured CD8+ T cells from PBMCs, taken from culture after CMV antigen stimulation. This sequence originates from a human donor in good health (CMV status not recorded). Some clones in this sample may be carry-over from other donors' samples. V gene TRBV5-4 combines with J gene TRBJ1-4; perhaps TRBD1 as D (6 bases). The CDR3 sequence: CASSLGQWGEKLFF. CDR3 in DNA: TGTGCCAGCAGCTTAGGACAGTGGGGCGAAAAACTGTTTTTT.